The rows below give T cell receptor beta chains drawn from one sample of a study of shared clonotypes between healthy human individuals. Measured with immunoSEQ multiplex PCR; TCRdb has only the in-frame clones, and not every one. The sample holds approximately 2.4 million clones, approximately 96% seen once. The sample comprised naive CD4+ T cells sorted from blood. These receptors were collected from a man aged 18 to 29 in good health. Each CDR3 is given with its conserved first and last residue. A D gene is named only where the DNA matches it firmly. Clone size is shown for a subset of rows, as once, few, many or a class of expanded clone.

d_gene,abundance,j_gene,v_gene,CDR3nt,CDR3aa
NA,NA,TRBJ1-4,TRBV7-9,TGTGCCAGCAGCCCCTCTAGGGGAAATGAAAAACTGTTTTTT,CASSPSRGNEKLFF
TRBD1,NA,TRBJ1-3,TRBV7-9,TGTGCCAGCAGCTTACCGGGACAGGGTAACACCATATATTTT,CASSLPGQGNTIYF
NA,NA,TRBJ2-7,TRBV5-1,TGCGCCAGCAGCTTGTCAGTCGGGTACGAGCAGTACTTC,CASSLSVGYEQYF
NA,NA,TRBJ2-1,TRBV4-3,TGCGCCAGCAGAGATCGGGTCTCCTACAATGAGCAGTTCTTC,CASRDRVSYNEQFF
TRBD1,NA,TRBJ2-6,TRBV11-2,TGTGCCAGCAGCCTCGATAGGGACAGGGTTATATCTGGGGCCAACGTCCTGACTTTC,CASSLDRDRVISGANVLTF
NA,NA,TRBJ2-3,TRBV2,TGTGCCAGCAAACAGAGGGCTGAGGATGATACGCAGTATTTT,CASKQRAEDDTQYF
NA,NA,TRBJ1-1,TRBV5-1,TGCGCCAGCAGCTTGGGTCAGGCAGGGCATACTGAAGCTTTCTTT,CASSLGQAGHTEAFF
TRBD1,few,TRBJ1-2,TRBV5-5,TGTGCCAGCAGCATGACAGGGTATGGCTACACCTTC,CASSMTGYGYTF
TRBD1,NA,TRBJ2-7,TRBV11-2,TGTGCCAGCAGCATACTCAAACAGGGGGCGCGTGAGCAGTACTTC,CASSILKQGAREQYF
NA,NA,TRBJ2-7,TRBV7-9,TGTGCCAGCAGCTTCGACCCCCTGGGCGAGCAGTACTTC,CASSFDPLGEQYF
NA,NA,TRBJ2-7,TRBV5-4,TGTGCCAGCAGCTTGTGGGACGGCGGGCGATACTTC,CASSLWDGGRYF
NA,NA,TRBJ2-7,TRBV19,TGTGCCAGTAGTATCCAACATGTTCGCTCCTACGAGCAGTACTTC,CASSIQHVRSYEQYF
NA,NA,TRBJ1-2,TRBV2,TGTGCCAGCAGTGTGAGTTGGGCCGCCAACTATGGCTACACCTTC,CASSVSWAANYGYTF
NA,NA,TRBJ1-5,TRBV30,TGTGCCTGGAGTGTCCTGGGCAATCAGCCCCAGCATTTT,CAWSVLGNQPQHF
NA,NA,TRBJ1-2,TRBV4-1,TGCGCCAGCAGCCAAGGGCCCCGGACAGCTAACTATGGCTACACCTTC,CASSQGPRTANYGYTF
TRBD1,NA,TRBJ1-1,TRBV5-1,TGCGCCAGCAGCTTGGCCGACAGGGGGCAAGGCACTGAAGCTTTCTTT,CASSLADRGQGTEAFF
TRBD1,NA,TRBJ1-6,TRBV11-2,TGTGCCAGCAGCTTAGGAGCCGGGACAGCCAATAATTCACCCCTCCACTTT,CASSLGAGTANNSPLHF